The 25 T cell receptor beta chains below come from one sample, sequenced in a study of post-analysis software for immune sequencing data. Study-level findings and limits: Patients showed TRBV5-6, TRBV5-1 and TRBV20-1 among a few TRBV segments more frequent than in controls.

Built from TCR beta cDNA, the libraries had unique molecular identifiers in them. MiXCR was run by TCRdb on the PCR reads, yielding one entry per CDR3 protein. The sample holds roughly 730,000 distinct CDR3 sequences; 30% are singletons and the top ten take about 0.5%. No cognate antigen is known for these TCRs. Input material: blood. All receptors come from a girl under 18 with multiple sclerosis.

There are a few counts of this clonotype. The CDR3 loop reads CASSQAPRGGTDTQYF. In nucleotides, the CDR3 is TGTGCCAGCAGCCAAGCCCCTCGGGGCGGCACAGATACGCAGTATTTT. This chain links TRBV14 with TRBJ2-3, with D possibly called TRBD1 or TRBD2 (5 bases each). CDR1 is SGHDN and CDR2 is FVKESK in the germline V gene. V was trimmed by 1 base and J by 1 base, leaving 12 bases between them. This CDR3 spans 16 amino acids.

This clonotype was counted a few times. The CDR3 region has the DNA TGCGCCAGCAGCTTGGAGGGTGAAGCACCCTTACAAGAGACCCAGTACTTC. It specifies CASSLEGEAPLQETQYF. The rearrangement uses TRBV5-1 and TRBJ2-5; D gene uncertain. Germline CDR1 and CDR2: SGHRS and YFSETQ. This CDR3 comprises 17 residues. Trimming stripped 0 bases from V and 2 bases from J, with 17 bases between.

J is TRBJ1-1 and V is TRBV20-1; 7 bases fit TRBD1. The CDR3 has 15 amino acids. Losses at the gene ends were 1 base for V and 8 bases for J; bases not matched to a gene: 13. Per germline, CDR1 DFQATT and CDR2 SNEGSKA (reference sequence). The chain's CDR3 is CSARAVTRGGKEAFF. The CDR3 DNA reads TGCAGTGCTAGAGCAGTAACCAGGGGGGGAAAGGAAGCTTTCTTT.

As for this clonotype: A much larger clone lies one base from this, so it may be a read error. The chain uses TRBV18 and TRBJ2-5; D ambiguous. Germline values: CDR1 KGHSH, CDR2 LQKENI. CDR3 size: 12 residues. In DNA form, the CDR3 reads TGTGCCAACTCACCGAACCAAGAGACCCAGTACTTC. Its protein is CANSPNQETQYF.

The chain uses TRBV29-1 and TRBJ2-3, with 11 bases fitting TRBD2. Germline assignment: CDR1 SQVTM and CDR2 ANQGSEA. V gave up 1 base and J gave up 6 bases; unmatched junction bases: 3. The CDR3 length is 14 residues. CDR3 protein: CSVEATSGVDTQYF. The CDR3 bases are TGCAGCGTTGAAGCGACTAGCGGGGTGGATACGCAGTATTTT.

This clonotype was counted between two and nine times. The J gene is TRBJ1-1, the V gene TRBV10-3; no clear D. CDR1 and CDR2 (germline): ENHRY, SYGVKD. Trimming took off 1 base at V and 4 bases at J, with 1 base between the two ends. There are 11 residues in the CDR3. This chain's CDR3 is CAISEFTEAFF. DNA of the CDR3: TGTGCCATCAGTGAGTTCACTGAAGCTTTCTTT.

This clonotype showed up just a few times. The chain joins TRBV3-1 to TRBJ1-2; the D gene is possibly TRBD1 (5 bases). V was pared by 2 bases and J by 7 bases, with 8 bases between. This CDR3 contains 12 residues. In germline, CDR1 is LGHDT, CDR2 YNNKEL (reference sequence). CDR3 protein: CASSQQGPGYTF. CDR3 DNA sequence: TGTGCCAGCAGCCAACAGGGCCCTGGCTACACCTTC. The variable domain in full, with the rest retrieved from reference TRBV3-1 and TRBJ1-2, is DTAVSQTPKYLVTQMGNDKSIKCEQNLGHDTMYWYKQDSKKFLKIMFSYNNKELIINETVPNRFSPKSPDKAHLNLHINSLELGDSAVYFCASSQQGPGYTFGSGTRLTVV.

The chain has TRBV27 and TRBJ2-1, with D hard to call. V was cut by 6 bases and J by 5 bases, with 14 bases left in between. CDR1 and CDR2 from the germline V gene are MNHEY and SMNVEV (reference sequence). This CDR3 comprises 14 residues. The CDR3 is CASSLRAEDNEQFF. DNA for the CDR3: TGTGCCAGCAGCCTGCGAGCTGAGGACAATGAGCAGTTCTTC.

Concerning this clonotype itself: At one of its ends the junction is not consistent with the germline gene, which may arise from a read error. V and J are TRBV7-9 and TRBJ2-5, with D hard to call. This CDR3 region has 12 residues. Germline lookup yields CDR1 SEHNR and CDR2 FQNEAQ (reference sequence). CDR3 DNA sequence: TGTGCCAGCAGCTTTCTTGTCGAGATCCAGTACTTC. The encoded protein is CASSFLVEIQYF.

This chain joins TRBV7-9 and TRBJ2-7; unclear D gene. Deletions cut 5 bases from V and 0 bases from J, with 20 bases between. Germline-derived CDR1 and CDR2 are SEHNR and FQNEAQ (reference sequence). The CDR3 runs to 17 residues. This CDR3 is CASSNRTRLRSSYEQYF. The CDR3 DNA reads as TGTGCCAGCAGCAATCGGACCCGCCTCCGAAGCTCCTACGAGCAGTACTTC.

Only a few counts were recorded for this clonotype. The V and J genes are TRBV5-1 and TRBJ2-3, with D unclear. Deletions cut 7 bases from V and 5 bases from J, with 14 bases between. The CDR3 runs to 13 residues. The germline V gene encodes CDR1 SGHRS and CDR2 YFSETQ. DNA for the CDR3: TGCGCCAGCGCCCTCGACGGATTAGATACGCAGTATTTT. This encodes CASALDGLDTQYF.

This clonotype has a handful of counts. The rearrangement uses TRBV10-2 and TRBJ2-2; D remains ambiguous. V was shortened by 7 bases and J by 3 bases, with 21 bases between the two germline ends. Germline V gene sequence: CDR1 WSHSY, CDR2 SAAADI. This CDR3 contains 17 residues. The CDR3 sequence: CASTQIRAARYTGELFF. In DNA, the CDR3 is TGCGCCAGCACCCAAATAAGGGCTGCCCGTTACACCGGGGAGCTGTTTTTT.

This rearrangement joins TRBV20-1 to TRBJ2-1; D unclear. CDR3 length: 14 amino acids. Germline-derived CDR1 and CDR2 are DFQATT and SNEGSKA (reference sequence). With 0 bases removed from V and 10 bases from J, the gap between germline ends came to 16 bases. The CDR3 bases are TGCAGTGCTAGAGATCCCGGGTCTTCCTACGAGCAGTTCTTC. Its translation is CSARDPGSSYEQFF.

The chain is built from TRBV6-5 and TRBJ2-5, with 9 bases lining up with TRBD1. Trimming at V came to 5 bases and at J to 3 bases, leaving 7 bases not matched to a gene. CDR3 size: 15 residues. CDR1 MNHEY and CDR2 SVGAGI come from the germline V gene. CDR3 region: CASSRIGTGKETQYF. The CDR3 DNA follows: TGTGCCAGCAGTCGAATAGGGACAGGGAAAGAGACCCAGTACTTC.

CDR3: CASSALRDYLYEQYF. In DNA, the CDR3 is TGTGCCAGCAGCGCCCTTCGGGACTATCTCTACGAGCAGTACTTC. The chain couples TRBV7-9 to TRBJ2-7, with TRBD2 matching over 7 bases. The CDR3 consists of 15 residues. Germline CDR1 and CDR2: SEHNR and FQNEAQ (reference sequence). V shed 5 bases, J shed 3 bases, and the junction held 10 bases outside the gene matches.

Regarding this clonotype: No DNA is shown, since the ends of the CDR3 on it are uncertain; the CDR3 is the one TCRdb lists. This chain joins TRBV7-2 and TRBJ2-2; the tabulated D call, TRBD2, remains unverified against the DNA. Including both end residues, the CDR3 is 15 amino acids long. CDR1 SGHTA and CDR2 FQGNSA come from the germline V gene. CDR3 region: CASSWRGGTPGSCFF.

The chain uses TRBV12-3 or TRBV12-4 and TRBJ1-2, with 11 bases that match TRBD1. J lost 10 bases, V lost 6 bases, and 10 bases had no gene match. There are 14 residues in the CDR3. DNA of the CDR3: TGTGCCAGCAGCCCCACCGGACAGGGGGCGGCCTACACCTTC. Its translation: CASSPTGQGAAYTF.

The chain couples TRBV29-1 to TRBJ2-1; TRBD2 agrees at 8 bases. The CDR3 is 14 amino acids. Germline CDR1 and CDR2: SQVTM and ANQGSEA. The V gene end was trimmed by 6 bases and the J gene end by 1 base; junction bases not matched to a gene: 5. In nucleotides, the CDR3 is TGCAGCGTGGCCGGGACTAGTTCCTACAATGAGCAGTTCTTC. Amino acid sequence: CSVAGTSSYNEQFF.

This clonotype was observed a handful of times. This rearrangement joins TRBV28 to TRBJ2-1; no definite D call. CDR3 length: 11 residues. Per the germline V gene, CDR1 is MDHEN and CDR2 is SYDVKM. Trimming stripped 1 base from V and 12 bases from J, with 7 bases between. The CDR3, as DNA: TGTGCCAGCAGTTTATACGGCTGGCAGTTCTTC. Translation: CASSLYGWQFF.

The gene calls are TRBV7-8 and TRBJ2-7; perhaps TRBD2 as D (6 bases). The CDR3 loop spans 15 amino acids. Germline CDR1 and CDR2: SGHVS and FQNEAQ. V lost 4 bases and J lost 5, with 18 bases in between. CDR3 loop: CASSSYRETGHEQYF. The CDR3 DNA sequence: TGTGCCAGCAGCTCATACCGGGAGACCGGCCACGAGCAGTACTTC. Variable domain in full (rest from reference TRBV7-8 and TRBJ2-7): GAGVSQSPRYKVAKRGQDVALRCDPISGHVSLFWYQQALGQGPEFLTYFQNEAQLDKSGLPSDRFFAERPEGSVSTLKIQRTQQEDSAVYLCASSSYRETGHEQYFGPGTRLTVT.

This clonotype was counted only a few times. The chain carries TRBV2 and TRBJ1-2; D is perhaps TRBD1 (6 bases). V lost 10 bases to trimming and J lost 4 bases, with 16 bases between them. The CDR3 extends over 13 amino acids. Germline assignment: CDR1 SNHLY and CDR2 FYNNEI. The CDR3: CATNEAGAYGYTF. The CDR3 nucleotides read TGTGCCACCAATGAAGCAGGGGCCTATGGCTACACCTTC. Full variable domain (rest looked up from reference TRBV2 and TRBJ1-2): EPEVTQTPSHQVTQMGQEVILRCVPISNHLYFYWYRQILGQKVEFLVSFYNNEISEKSEIFDDQFSVERPDGSNFTLKIRSTKLEDSAMYFCATNEAGAYGYTFGSGTRLTVV.

A word on this clonotype: A read error may explain this, as a much larger clone is one base away. This rearrangement joins TRBV5-6 to TRBJ2-5, with D hard to call. CDR3 length equals 12 residues. Per the germline V gene, CDR1 is SGHDT and CDR2 is YYEEEE. CDR3 sequence reads: CASSWATETQNF. The CDR3 coding sequence is TGTGCCAGCAGCTGGGCCACAGAGACCCAGAACTTC.

The rearrangement joins TRBV29-1 to TRBJ2-5; TRBD2 is a possible D gene (6 bases). The germline V and J ends were trimmed by 7 bases and 4 bases, with 22 bases remaining between them. The CDR3 spans 15 residues. From germline, CDR1 is SQVTM and CDR2 ANQGSEA. Written as DNA, the CDR3 is TGCAGCGCATCCAGGGTTCGGGGGATTGGAGAGACCCAGTACTTC. Encoded protein: CSASRVRGIGETQYF.

In this sample, this clonotype turned up a few times. The chain joins TRBV6-6 to TRBJ1-1; D possibly corresponds to TRBD1 (5 bases). In germline, CDR1 is MNHNY, CDR2 SVGAGI (reference sequence). V was cut by 0 bases and J by 11 bases, with 13 bases left in between. The CDR3 contains 13 residues. CDR3 region: CASSYSNQGPAFF. CDR3 in DNA: TGTGCCAGCAGTTACTCGAACCAGGGCCCCGCTTTCTTT.

This clonotype was counted only a few times. This chain joins TRBV7-2 and TRBJ2-7, with D perhaps matching TRBD1 (5 bases). The V gene lost 5 bases and the J gene lost 2 bases, with 13 bases spanning the gap. The CDR3 extends over 14 amino acids. CDR1 SGHTA and CDR2 FQGNSA come from the germline V gene. CDR3 amino acids: CASSPGFGPYEQYF. The CDR3, as DNA: TGTGCCAGCAGCCCAGGGTTTGGACCCTACGAGCAGTACTTC.